Below, one T cell receptor beta chain is given with its context. With a J-beta primer mix and a sample-barcoded 5' primer, a second PCR ran about 7 to 11 cycles. TCRdb fed the 5' RACE reads into MiXCR, producing one record per CDR3 protein. The data hold approximately 360,000 distinct CDR3 sequences, with approximately 52% observed a single time. These data belong to a study of blood T cells in healthy people across ages. V was pared by 4 bases and J by 5 bases, with 6 bases of the junction left unmatched. In germline, CDR1 is SGHTA, CDR2 FQGTGA. This CDR3 spans 15 amino acids. The rearrangement links TRBV7-3 to TRBJ2-2; 8 nucleotides align to TRBD2. This clonotype was sampled from a man in his 60s in good health. The sequenced sample was blood. CDR3 in amino acids: CASSYDAGGTGELFF. CDR3 coding DNA: TGTGCCAGCAGCTATGACGCGGGAGGTACCGGGGAGCTGTTTTTT.